The next 23 T cell receptor beta chains were all read from a single sample in a study of shared clonotypes between healthy human individuals. The protocol was immunoSEQ multiplex PCR, while the TCRdb copy is restricted to in-frame clones and leaves out a portion. The sample carries about a million clones, 70% to 85% recorded once. Sequencing used memory CD4+ T cells from PBMCs. The subset was: CD45RA-negative fraction. These receptors were collected from a man between 18 and 29 years old in good health. Some clones in this sample may be carry-over from other donors' samples.

This sequence joins TRBV6-6 and TRBJ1-2; tentative D call: TRBD1 (6 bases). The CDR3 consists of 15 residues. The germline gives CDR1 MNHNY, CDR2 SVGAGI (reference sequence). The V and J ends lost 2 bases and 1 base respectively, with 11 bases between them. The CDR3 loop reads CASSYGGVSNYGYTF. The CDR3 nucleotides read TGTGCCAGCAGTTACGGGGGCGTGAGTAACTATGGCTACACCTTC.

This sequence joins TRBV10-2 and TRBJ2-3; possibly TRBD2 for D (6 bases). V shed 2 bases and J shed 3 bases, with 12 bases lying between them. This CDR3 has 15 amino acids. Per germline, CDR1 WSHSY and CDR2 SAAADI. The CDR3 nucleotides are TGCGCCAGCAGTGAGGGGGACTGGCGGACAGATACGCAGTATTTT. Protein product: CASSEGDWRTDTQYF.

This chain joins TRBV6-5 and TRBJ1-2; TRBD1 is a possible D gene (5 bases). V gave up 6 bases and J gave up 5 bases, with 13 bases separating them. This CDR3 contains 13 residues. Germline V gene data show CDR1 as MNHEY and CDR2 as SVGAGI. In DNA form, the CDR3 reads TGTGCCAGCAGGGCGACAGTCGGGTATGGCTACACCTTC. Protein sequence: CASRATVGYGYTF.

The chain uses TRBV7-8 and TRBJ2-7, with 10 bases aligning to TRBD2. Germline trimming cut 1 base from V and 3 bases from J; bases unmatched to any gene: 9. CDR3 length equals 17 residues. Germline CDR1 and CDR2: SGHVS and FQNEAQ. CDR3 DNA: TGTGCCAGCAGCTTAGGGGGGTCTAGCGGGAGTATCTACGAGCAGTACTTC. It translates to CASSLGGSSGSIYEQYF.

This rearrangement joins TRBV28 to TRBJ1-1; D not certain. V was clipped by 2 bases and J by 6 bases, with 7 bases between them. CDR3 length: 12 residues. The germline CDR1 and CDR2 sequences are MDHEN and SYDVKM. In DNA form, the CDR3 reads TGTGCCAGCAGTTTAAGTACTCCTGAAGCTTTCTTT. Its protein product is CASSLSTPEAFF.

The chain couples TRBV5-6 to TRBJ1-1; the D gene is possibly TRBD1 (6 bases). The CDR3 sequence is 15 residues long. Germline V lookup: CDR1 SGHDT, CDR2 YYEEEE. Trimming removed 3 bases at V and 0 bases at J, with 12 bases between. CDR3 sequence (DNA): TGTGCCAGCAGCTGGGGGCGACCCATGAACACTGAAGCTTTCTTT. Translation: CASSWGRPMNTEAFF.

The chain combines TRBV5-1 with TRBJ2-7; 7 nucleotides agree with TRBD2. Germline loops: CDR1 SGHRS, CDR2 YFSETQ. Trimming at V came to 1 base and at J to 2 bases, leaving 6 bases not matched to a gene. The length of the CDR3 is 15 residues. The CDR3 DNA reads TGCGCCAGCAGCTTGAATGCGGGAGCCGCCTACGAGCAGTACTTC. Translating gives CASSLNAGAAYEQYF.

This chain joins TRBV30 and TRBJ1-3, with D unclear. Germline V gene sequence: CDR1 GTSNPN, CDR2 SVGIG (reference sequence). The CDR3 is 15 amino acids. Trimming removed 0 bases from V and 3 bases from J, with 12 bases in between. Here the CDR3 DNA reads TGTGCCTGGAGTGTACTGGGTACTATTGGAAACACCATATATTTT. It translates to CAWSVLGTIGNTIYF.

This chain joins TRBV9 and TRBJ2-1; 7 bases map to TRBD2. CDR3 size: 17 residues. The junction had 16 bases not matched to a gene; V was cut back by 1 base and J by 9 bases. The V gene's germline CDR1 is SGDLS and CDR2 YYNGEE. CDR3 sequence: CASSVSPPRLARGEQFF. The CDR3 bases are TGTGCCAGCAGCGTATCCCCCCCTAGACTAGCCCGGGGTGAGCAGTTCTTC. Full variable domain (outside the CDR3, taken from reference TRBV9 and TRBJ2-1): DSGVTQTPKHLITATGQRVTLRCSPRSGDLSVYWYQQSLDQGLQFLIQYYNGEERAKGNILERFSAQQFPDLHSELNLSSLELGDSALYFCASSVSPPRLARGEQFFGPGTRLTVL.

The chain carries TRBV15 and TRBJ2-3; 7 positions agree with TRBD2. The CDR3 extends over 15 amino acids. Germline V CDR1 and CDR2: LNHNV, YYDKDF (reference sequence). The ends lost 9 bases at V and 2 bases at J; junction bases unmatched: 11. The CDR3 spells CATNRGEHPTDTQYF. The CDR3 DNA reads as TGTGCCACGAACCGGGGGGAGCATCCCACAGATACGCAGTATTTT. The full variable domain, rest sourced from reference TRBV15 and TRBJ2-3, is DAMVIQNPRYQVTQFGKPVTLSCSQTLNHNVMYWYQQKSSQAPKLLFHYYDKDFNNEADTPDNFQSRRPNTSFCFLDIRSPGLGDTAMYLCATNRGEHPTDTQYFGPGTRLTVL.

This clone has only a few counts. This chain joins TRBV5-1 and TRBJ1-1, with D unclear. This CDR3 comprises 15 residues. V was pared by 0 bases and J by 3 bases, with 12 bases between. The germline gives CDR1 SGHRS, CDR2 YFSETQ. In DNA form, the CDR3 reads TGCGCCAGCAGCTTGGTTCCGGGCGGCGACACTGAAGCTTTCTTT. Amino acid sequence: CASSLVPGGDTEAFF.

The V gene is TRBV27, the J gene TRBJ2-7, with a possible D match to TRBD1 (6 bases). This CDR3 comprises 17 residues. CDR1 MNHEY and CDR2 SMNVEV come from the germline V gene (reference sequence). V lost 0 bases and J lost 6, with 21 bases in between. Here the CDR3 reads CASSLSGPDRVSSEQYF. CDR3 DNA sequence: TGTGCCAGCAGTTTATCGGGCCCGGACAGAGTAAGCTCCGAGCAGTACTTC.

The chain is built from TRBV21-1 and TRBJ2-7. TRBV21-1 is a known pseudogene. This CDR3 region has 13 residues. The CDR3 DNA reads TGTGCCAGCAGCAAGTTACCCGACTACGAGCAGTACTTC. Amino acids: CASSKLPDYEQYF.

DNA for the CDR3: TGTGCCAGCAGAATCCGTGACACCGGGGAGCTGTTTTTT. Its translation: CASRIRDTGELFF. V and J are TRBV25-1 and TRBJ2-2; the D is unclear. In germline, CDR1 is MGHDK, CDR2 SYGVNS. The CDR3 loop spans 13 amino acids. The germline V and J ends were trimmed by 6 bases and 3 bases, with 8 bases remaining between them. Based on the CDR3 plus reference TRBV25-1 and TRBJ2-2, the full variable domain is EADIYQTPRYLVIGTGKKITLECSQTMGHDKMYWYQQDPGMELHLIHYSYGVNSTEKGDLSSESTVSRIRTEHFPLTLESARPSHTSQYLCASRIRDTGELFFGEGSRLTVL.

The chain employs TRBV7-2 and TRBJ1-1; D is unresolved. This CDR3 region has 13 residues. Germline-derived CDR1 and CDR2 are SGHTA and FQGNSA. The ends were cut back, 5 bases at V and 7 bases at J, with 14 bases in the middle. CDR3 in amino acids: CASSPETWGEAFF. CDR3 sequence (DNA): TGTGCCAGCAGCCCAGAGACCTGGGGTGAAGCTTTCTTT.

The rearrangement uses TRBV30 and TRBJ2-7; D gene unclear. Germline CDR1 reads GTSNPN; CDR2 reads SVGIG (reference sequence). Trimming took 7 bases from V and 5 from J, leaving 12 bases between them. The length of the CDR3 is 11 residues. The CDR3 protein is CASAESNEQYF. The CDR3 bases are TGTGCCTCGGCCGAGTCTAACGAGCAGTACTTC. The whole variable domain, remainder taken from reference TRBV30 and TRBJ2-7, is SQTIHQWPATLVQPVGSPLSLECTVEGTSNPNLYWYRQAAGRGLQLLFYSVGIGQISSEVPQNLSASRPQDRQFILSSKKLLLSDSGFYLCASAESNEQYFGPGTRLTVT.

The chain carries TRBV7-9 and TRBJ2-3; 12 nucleotides agree with TRBD2. Germline lookup yields CDR1 SEHNR and CDR2 FQNEAQ (reference sequence). The CDR3 totals 19 residues. V lost 5 bases, J lost 5 bases, and 17 bases stayed unmatched. CDR3 nucleotides: TGTGCCAGCAGCAGACTAGCGGGAGATACCACGCGGTCAGGAGATACGCAGTATTTT. It codes for CASSRLAGDTTRSGDTQYF.

The V and J genes are TRBV7-8 and TRBJ1-5, with D maybe TRBD1 (5 bases). The germline V and J ends were trimmed by 3 bases and 7 bases, with 19 bases remaining between them. Germline-derived CDR1 and CDR2 are SGHVS and FQNEAQ. The CDR3 sequence is 16 residues long. The CDR3 DNA sequence: TGTGCCAGCAGCTTGGATTTAAGGGGCAGGTTGCAGCCCCAGCATTTT. This translates into CASSLDLRGRLQPQHF. Based on the CDR3 plus reference TRBV7-8 and TRBJ1-5, the full variable domain is GAGVSQSPRYKVAKRGQDVALRCDPISGHVSLFWYQQALGQGPEFLTYFQNEAQLDKSGLPSDRFFAERPEGSVSTLKIQRTQQEDSAVYLCASSLDLRGRLQPQHFGDGTRLSIL.

This clone came up a few times. The chain combines TRBV2 with TRBJ2-2; no firm D call. CDR3 size: 15 residues. The germline V gene encodes CDR1 SNHLY and CDR2 FYNNEI. Between the trimmed V and J ends, which lost 6 bases and 2 bases, there was a span of 13 bases. The CDR3 coding sequence is TGTGCCAGCAGATCTCTCTTGGGAAACACCGGGGAGCTGTTTTTT. Protein product: CASRSLLGNTGELFF.

This chain joins TRBV2 and TRBJ2-7; 14 positions match TRBD2. J gave up 5 bases and V 5 bases, and 14 bases lay outside the gene matches. The CDR3 spans 18 residues. Germline CDR1 SNHLY, CDR2 FYNNEI. CDR3 sequence (DNA): TGTGCCAGCAGTCGGGACAGGGGACTAGCGGGAGTAGTCCACGAGCAGTACTTC. As protein: CASSRDRGLAGVVHEQYF.

The chain recombines TRBV5-1 with TRBJ1-1; 7 nucleotides match TRBD1. This CDR3 is 14 amino acids long. CDR1 is SGHRS, CDR2 YFSETQ, per germline. V trimming: 3 bases; J trimming: 5 bases; junction bases outside the gene matches: 7. This chain's CDR3 is CASSSADRRTEAFF. The CDR3 nucleotides are TGCGCCAGCAGCTCTGCGGACAGGAGGACTGAAGCTTTCTTT.

The rearrangement links TRBV4-1 to TRBJ2-6; D not certain. Germline V gene data show CDR1 as MGHRA and CDR2 as YSYEKL. Trimming stripped 0 bases from V and 4 bases from J, with 10 bases between. This CDR3 has 16 amino acids. Written as DNA, the CDR3 is TGCGCCAGCAGCCAAGATTTGACCCTGGGGGCCAACGTCCTGACTTTC. It yields the protein CASSQDLTLGANVLTF.

The chain is built from TRBV7-8 and TRBJ1-5; D not resolved. The CDR3 is made up of 15 amino acids. Trimming pared 2 bases from V and 3 bases from J, leaving 11 bases between. CDR1 SGHVS and CDR2 FQNEAQ come from the germline V gene. CDR3 residues: CASSLSSQDNQPQHF. The CDR3 nucleotides are TGTGCCAGCAGCTTAAGTTCGCAGGACAATCAGCCCCAGCATTTT. The variable domain in full, completed from reference TRBV7-8 and TRBJ1-5, reads GAGVSQSPRYKVAKRGQDVALRCDPISGHVSLFWYQQALGQGPEFLTYFQNEAQLDKSGLPSDRFFAERPEGSVSTLKIQRTQQEDSAVYLCASSLSSQDNQPQHFGDGTRLSIL.